This is a list of T cell receptor beta chains from one sample in a study of spatial heterogeneity in lung cancer. TCRdb redid the calling of the 5' RACE reads with MiXCR, one entry per CDR3 protein. The table has around 2,000 distinct CDR3 sequences, roughly a sixth seen once. The source material was PBMCs, sampled at surgery. Every receptor here comes from a male donor with early-stage non-small cell lung cancer. CDR3s include the opening cysteine and the closing phenylalanine or tryptophan. D genes are given only for firm matches. Clone size, where shown, is once, few, many, or a class for clones that have expanded.

D: -; J: TRBJ2-2; length: 14; V: TRBV6-2/TRBV6-3; size: many; DNA: TGTGCCAGCAGCCCCTGGGGGAGCACCGGGGAGCTGTTTTTT; CDR3: CASSPWGSTGELFF
D: -; J: TRBJ2-7; length: 14; V: TRBV15; size: few; DNA: TGTGCCACCGCTGTTTCCCCTGACTCCTACGAGCAGTACTTC; CDR3: CATAVSPDSYEQYF
D: TRBD2; J: TRBJ2-6; length: 16; V: TRBV4-2; size: medium-sized; DNA: TGTGCCAGCAGCCAAGATGCGGGAGTAGGGGCCAACGTCCTGACTTTC; CDR3: CASSQDAGVGANVLTF
D: -; J: TRBJ2-1; length: 15; V: TRBV20-1; size: few; DNA: TGCAGTGCTAGAGTCGCTTTTGAGGGGAACAATGAGCAGTTCTTC; CDR3: CSARVAFEGNNEQFF
D: -; J: TRBJ1-5; length: 16; V: TRBV20-1; size: medium-sized; DNA: TGCAGTGCCAAGCCGACTTCCACAGGGATCAATCAGCCCCAGCATTTT; CDR3: CSAKPTSTGINQPQHF
D: TRBD2; J: TRBJ2-1; length: 16; V: TRBV5-1; size: medium-sized; DNA: TGCGCCAGCAGCTGGGGACTAGCGGGAGGGCCGAATGAGCAGTTCTTC; CDR3: CASSWGLAGGPNEQFF
D: TRBD1; J: TRBJ1-2; length: 15; V: TRBV28; size: medium-sized; DNA: TGTGCCAGCAGTTTCCAAAGACAGGGAGGAAATGGCTACACCTTC; CDR3: CASSFQRQGGNGYTF
D: TRBD2; J: TRBJ2-5; length: 14; V: TRBV20-1; size: many; DNA: TGCAGTGCACCTTTGACGGGACTAGCAGAGACCCAGTACTTC; CDR3: CSAPLTGLAETQYF
D: -; J: TRBJ1-1; length: 15; V: TRBV20-1; size: medium-sized; DNA: TGCAGTGCTCCCCGAGGGGCCTCAGGGGAGGTTGAAGCTTTCTTT; CDR3: CSAPRGASGEVEAFF
D: TRBD1; J: TRBJ2-1; length: 15; V: TRBV28; size: medium-sized; DNA: TGTGCCAGCAGCGGTCGACAGGGGGCTTGGAATGAGCAGTTCTTC; CDR3: CASSGRQGAWNEQFF
D: -; J: TRBJ2-7; length: 14; V: TRBV11-2; size: few; DNA: TGTGCCAGCAGCTTAGGGGGGGCCTCCTACGAGCAGTACTTC; CDR3: CASSLGGASYEQYF
D: -; J: TRBJ2-3; length: 15; V: TRBV4-2; size: -; DNA: TGTGCCAGCAGCCAAGAACGCTACCTCACAGATACGCAGTATTTT; CDR3: CASSQERYLTDTQYF
D: TRBD1; J: TRBJ1-5; length: 17; V: TRBV2; size: -; DNA: TGTGCCAGCAGTGACGCAGGGGGCTGGTATAGCAATCAGCCCCAGCATTTT; CDR3: CASSDAGGWYSNQPQHF
D: -; J: TRBJ2-7; length: 17; V: TRBV15; size: few; DNA: TGTGCCACCAGCAGAGTGGGTCCCGGATACCTATCCTACGAGCAGTACTTC; CDR3: CATSRVGPGYLSYEQYF
D: -; J: TRBJ2-7; length: 18; V: TRBV25-1; size: medium-sized; DNA: TGTGCCAGCAGTGAATGTACGGCGGGGCATCCTAAACCCTGCGAGCAGTACTTC; CDR3: CASSECTAGHPKPCEQYF
D: TRBD2; J: TRBJ2-2; length: 16; V: TRBV5-4; size: medium-sized; DNA: TGTGCCAGCAGCAGCAGCGGGAGGCGAAGCACCGGGGAGCTGTTTTTT; CDR3: CASSSSGRRSTGELFF
D: -; J: TRBJ1-6; length: 13; V: TRBV28; size: medium-sized; DNA: TGTGCCAGCAGTTCGGCCGAGATAAACGCCCTCCACTTT; CDR3: CASSSAEINALHF
D: TRBD1; J: TRBJ2-2; length: 13; V: TRBV7-9; size: medium-sized; DNA: TGTGCATACGAGGACAGGGGTGCCGGGGAGCTGTTTTTT; CDR3: CAYEDRGAGELFF